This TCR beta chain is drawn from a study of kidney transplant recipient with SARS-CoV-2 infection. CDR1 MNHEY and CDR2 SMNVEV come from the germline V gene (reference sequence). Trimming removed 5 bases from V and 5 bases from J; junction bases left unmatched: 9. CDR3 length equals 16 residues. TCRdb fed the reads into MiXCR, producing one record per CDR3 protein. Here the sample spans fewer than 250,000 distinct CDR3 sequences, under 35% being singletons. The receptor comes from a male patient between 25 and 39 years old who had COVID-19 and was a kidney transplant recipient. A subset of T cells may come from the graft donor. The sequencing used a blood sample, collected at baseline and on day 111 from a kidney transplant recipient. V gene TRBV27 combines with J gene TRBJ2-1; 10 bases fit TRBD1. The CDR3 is CASSLTGTGANNEQFF. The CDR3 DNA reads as TGTGCCAGCAGTCTTACTGGGACAGGGGCTAACAATGAGCAGTTCTTC.